This record concerns one T cell receptor beta chain sequence. Its antigen remains unknown. CDR3 length: 14 residues. Losses at the gene ends were 9 bases for V and 6 bases for J; bases not matched to a gene: 6. In germline, CDR1 is SGDLS, CDR2 YYNGEE. TCRdb reprocessed the 5' RACE reads with MiXCR, giving one entry per CDR3 protein. The sample consists of about 33,000 distinct CDR3 sequences, about 5% of them appearing once. This record belongs to a study of early T cells in non-severe SARS-CoV-2 infection. General study points: There was a bias toward anti-spike CD8 responses in VDJdb matching, which missed private and CD4 specificities.

The chain uses TRBV9 and TRBJ2-2; 12 bases line up with TRBD2. The sample was whole blood. The sequence was collected from an adult who was a healthcare worker with PCR-confirmed SARS-CoV-2 infection or an uninfected control (not recorded which). CDR3 nucleotides: TGTGCCACCCGAAGGACTAGCGGGGCCGGGGAGCTGTTTTTT. Residues: CATRRTSGAGELFF.